These 22 T cell receptor beta chains originate from one sample sequenced in a study of blood T cell repertoires in COVID-19. The method was immunoSEQ multiplex PCR; TCRdb's version includes in-frame clones alone and lacks a portion of them. The table has fewer than 100,000 clones, around 79% seen once. Material: peripheral blood. The receptor source for this set is a man between 50 and 59 years old with acute or convalescent COVID-19.

The rearrangement links TRBV7-2 to TRBJ2-1, with 12 bases identical to TRBD2. This CDR3 has 19 amino acids. The germline V gene has CDR1 SGHTA and CDR2 FQGNSA. The V gene end was trimmed by 6 bases and the J gene end by 7 bases; junction bases not matched to a gene: 19. This chain's CDR3 is CASSLTGGLGLAGSNEQFF. CDR3 in DNA: TGTGCCAGCAGTCTAACAGGGGGCCTTGGACTAGCGGGATCAAATGAGCAGTTCTTC.

The V and J genes are TRBV9 and TRBJ1-1; tentatively, D is TRBD1 (5 bases). V was clipped by 3 bases and J by 4 bases, with 16 bases between them. CDR1 and CDR2 (germline): SGDLS, YYNGEE. CDR3 length: 15 amino acids. CDR3 in DNA: TGTGCCAGCAGCGGCAAGACAAGAAGGGGCACTGAAGCTTTCTTT. It encodes CASSGKTRRGTEAFF.

The chain uses TRBV19 and TRBJ2-7, with TRBD1 matching 9 bases. In germline, CDR1 is LNHDA, CDR2 SQIVND (reference sequence). The J segment lost 7 bases and the V segment lost 4 bases, leaving 5 bases of the junction unmatched. This CDR3 has 13 amino acids. CDR3 residues: CASSTTGGGEQYF. In nucleotides, the CDR3 is TGTGCCAGTAGTACAACAGGGGGCGGGGAGCAGTACTTC.

This clone has just a few counts. This chain uses TRBV7-2 with TRBJ1-5; 7 nucleotides line up with TRBD1. V shed 5 bases, J shed 9 bases, and the junction held 7 bases outside the gene matches. Germline CDR1 reads SGHTA; CDR2 reads FQGNSA. The CDR3 loop spans 13 amino acids. The CDR3 DNA is TGTGCCAGCAGCCCCAGACAGGGTGCGCCCCAGCATTTT. This gives the protein CASSPRQGAPQHF.

The chain has TRBV9 and TRBJ2-3, with TRBD1 matching 11 bases. The CDR3 spans 15 residues. Germline CDR1 reads SGDLS; CDR2 reads YYNGEE. J lost 5 bases, V lost 2 bases, and 4 bases had no gene match. CDR3 loop: CASSVGQGAQDTQYF. The CDR3 region has the DNA TGTGCCAGCAGCGTTGGACAGGGGGCGCAAGATACGCAGTATTTT. The full variable domain, its missing parts supplied by reference TRBV9 and TRBJ2-3, is DSGVTQTPKHLITATGQRVTLRCSPRSGDLSVYWYQQSLDQGLQFLIQYYNGEERAKGNILERFSAQQFPDLHSELNLSSLELGDSALYFCASSVGQGAQDTQYFGPGTRLTVL.

J is TRBJ2-5 and V is TRBV12-3 or TRBV12-4; D call uncertain. The CDR3 has 12 amino acids. V was clipped by 1 base and J by 6 bases, with 6 bases between them. Here the CDR3 DNA reads TGTGCCAGCAGTTTAGGCGGAAAGACCCAGTACTTC. This encodes CASSLGGKTQYF.

This chain connects TRBV29-1 to TRBJ1-4; D unclear. Per germline, CDR1 SQVTM and CDR2 ANQGSEA. This CDR3 is built from 15 residues. Trimming pared 3 bases from V and 0 bases from J, leaving 11 bases between. CDR3 coding DNA: TGCAGCGTTGAGATGGCAGATCCAACTAATGAAAAACTGTTTTTT. Residues: CSVEMADPTNEKLFF. Looking up the rest from reference TRBV29-1 and TRBJ1-4 gives the full variable domain: SAVISQKPSRDICQRGTSLTIQCQVDSQVTMMFWYRQQPGQSLTLIATANQGSEATYESGFVIDKFPISRPNLTFSTLTVSNMSPEDSSIYLCSVEMADPTNEKLFFGSGTQLSVL.

V gene TRBV29-1 combines with J gene TRBJ1-5; D unresolved. The CDR3 covers 13 residues. V lost 7 bases to trimming and J lost 0 bases, with 10 bases between them. Looked up from germline, CDR1 is SQVTM and CDR2 is ANQGSEA. The CDR3 nucleotides are TGCAGCGGGGGAGAGAATAGCAATCAGCCCCAGCATTTT. This sequence encodes CSGGENSNQPQHF.

The V call is TRBV11-2, the J call TRBJ2-3; 8 bases map to TRBD2. The CDR3 loop spans 16 amino acids. Germline CDR1 reads SGHAT; CDR2 reads FQNNGV. V was pared by 3 bases and J by 4 bases, with 9 bases of the junction left unmatched. The DNA for the CDR3 is TGTGCCAGCAGCTTCCGAGGCGGGAGGCCCCCAGATACGCAGTATTTT. Protein: CASSFRGGRPPDTQYF.

This clone occurred a few times. The V gene is TRBV14, the J gene TRBJ2-7, with 7 nucleotides matching TRBD2. Germline V gene sequence: CDR1 SGHDN, CDR2 FVKESK. Losses at the gene ends were 5 bases for V and 6 bases for J; bases not matched to a gene: 10. This CDR3 comprises 14 residues. The CDR3 reads CASSARLADREQYF. In DNA form, the CDR3 reads TGTGCCAGCAGCGCGCGACTAGCTGATCGCGAGCAGTACTTC.

The rearrangement uses TRBV7-8 and TRBJ2-7; 9 bases agree with TRBD1. Unmatched junction bases numbered 8, after V lost 5 bases and J lost 3 bases. Looked up from germline, CDR1 is SGHVS and CDR2 is FQNEAQ. The CDR3 spans 15 residues. The CDR3 sequence is CASSIGGQGFYEQYF. The CDR3 nucleotides are TGTGCCAGCAGCATAGGCGGACAGGGGTTCTACGAGCAGTACTTC. The variable domain in full, completed from reference TRBV7-8 and TRBJ2-7, reads GAGVSQSPRYKVAKRGQDVALRCDPISGHVSLFWYQQALGQGPEFLTYFQNEAQLDKSGLPSDRFFAERPEGSVSTLKIQRTQQEDSAVYLCASSIGGQGFYEQYFGPGTRLTVT.

The chain links TRBV10-3 to TRBJ2-1; 7 bases fit TRBD2. J was trimmed by 2 bases and V by 0 bases; bases with no gene match: 10. CDR1 is ENHRY, CDR2 SYGVKD, per germline. There are 18 residues in the CDR3. In DNA form, the CDR3 reads TGTGCCATCAGTGAGTCGAGTTGGGCGGGAGATACCTACAATGAGCAGTTCTTC. This sequence encodes CAISESSWAGDTYNEQFF.

This chain connects TRBV2 to TRBJ2-3, with D maybe TRBD2 (6 bases). The V end lost 6 bases, the J end lost 6 bases, and 13 bases lay between the germline ends. CDR1 is SNHLY, CDR2 FYNNEI, per germline. The CDR3 consists of 13 residues. The CDR3 bases are TGTGCCAGCAGACGGGAGAGGGCCGATACGCAGTATTTT. Translated: CASRRERADTQYF.

This chain joins TRBV9 and TRBJ2-1; 8 bases map to TRBD2. Germline CDR1 is SGDLS and CDR2 is YYNGEE. V dropped 1 base and J dropped 8; count of bases not matched to a gene: 11. The length of the CDR3 is 16 residues. In DNA form, the CDR3 reads TGTGCCAGCAGCGTACAGGGGCGGGAGGCCGTCGATGAGCAGTTCTTC. Its protein product is CASSVQGREAVDEQFF.

In this sample, this clone turned up once. The chain links TRBV30 to TRBJ2-3; TRBD2 aligns across 9 bases. V dropped 0 bases and J dropped 0; count of bases not matched to a gene: 4. Germline V gives CDR1 GTSNPN, CDR2 SVGIG (reference sequence). The CDR3 is 16 amino acids. The CDR3 coding sequence is TGTGCCTGGAGTGTAGGGCTAGCGGGGAGCACAGATACGCAGTATTTT. Translation gives CAWSVGLAGSTDTQYF.

The chain joins TRBV5-4 to TRBJ1-2, with 10 nucleotides matching TRBD1. J lost 4 bases, V lost 5 bases, and 11 bases had no gene match. Looked up from germline, CDR1 is SGHNT and CDR2 is YYREEE (reference sequence). The CDR3 consists of 16 residues. The CDR3 region has the DNA TGTGCCAGCAGTCTGGGGGGACAGGGGTCGGGCTATGGCTACACCTTC. Protein sequence: CASSLGGQGSGYGYTF.

This clone was seen a single time. This rearrangement joins TRBV5-1 to TRBJ2-3; 9 nucleotides align to TRBD2. In germline, CDR1 is SGHRS, CDR2 YFSETQ. The CDR3 spans 16 residues. J gave up 0 bases and V 3 bases, and 5 bases lay outside the gene matches. The CDR3 loop reads CASSSMTSGSTDTQYF. The CDR3 nucleotides read TGCGCCAGCAGCTCGATGACTAGCGGTAGCACAGATACGCAGTATTTT.

The table lists this clone with a count of one. The chain links TRBV4-3 to TRBJ2-1, with 8 positions matching TRBD2. This CDR3 contains 18 residues. Trimming cost V 1 base and J 0 bases; bases outside gene matches: 8. Germline CDR1 reads LGHNA; CDR2 reads YSLEER. CDR3 DNA sequence: TGCGCCAGCAGCCAAGGACGGGGGGGGAGCCCCTCCTACAATGAGCAGTTCTTC. This gives the protein CASSQGRGGSPSYNEQFF.

This clone occurred a few times. The rearrangement joins TRBV14 to TRBJ1-3, with 8 nucleotides matching TRBD1. The germline gives CDR1 SGHDN, CDR2 FVKESK. The CDR3 runs 17 residues. Trimming cost V 3 bases and J 2 bases; bases outside gene matches: 9. The CDR3, as DNA: TGTGCCAGCAGCCATATGACTGGACAGGGCCCTGGAAACACCATATATTTT. Amino acid sequence: CASSHMTGQGPGNTIYF.

The chain recombines TRBV9 with TRBJ2-2; a weak D match, TRBD2 (5 bases). From germline, CDR1 is SGDLS and CDR2 YYNGEE. V gave up 0 bases and J gave up 7 bases, with 13 bases separating them. The CDR3 extends over 15 amino acids. The CDR3 spells CASSVDTRRGGELFF. The CDR3 coding sequence is TGTGCCAGCAGCGTAGACACTAGGCGAGGCGGGGAGCTGTTTTTT.

This clone turned up a few times. The gene calls are TRBV28 and TRBJ1-5; tentative D call: TRBD1 (6 bases). The CDR3 is 16 residues long. Germline CDR1 is MDHEN and CDR2 is SYDVKM. Deletions cut 2 bases from V and 0 bases from J, with 11 bases between. CDR3 loop: CASSLRGGSSNQPQHF. DNA of the CDR3: TGTGCCAGCAGTTTAAGGGGGGGGTCTAGCAATCAGCCCCAGCATTTT.

The genes are TRBV30 and TRBJ2-3; 7 nucleotides align to TRBD1. The CDR3 consists of 15 residues. The V and J ends lost 5 bases and 2 bases, in that order; junction bases with no gene match: 10. In germline, CDR1 is GTSNPN, CDR2 SVGIG (reference sequence). The DNA of the CDR3 is TGTGCCTGGGCCGTTCGTGGGACAGCCACAGATACGCAGTATTTT. Residues: CAWAVRGTATDTQYF.